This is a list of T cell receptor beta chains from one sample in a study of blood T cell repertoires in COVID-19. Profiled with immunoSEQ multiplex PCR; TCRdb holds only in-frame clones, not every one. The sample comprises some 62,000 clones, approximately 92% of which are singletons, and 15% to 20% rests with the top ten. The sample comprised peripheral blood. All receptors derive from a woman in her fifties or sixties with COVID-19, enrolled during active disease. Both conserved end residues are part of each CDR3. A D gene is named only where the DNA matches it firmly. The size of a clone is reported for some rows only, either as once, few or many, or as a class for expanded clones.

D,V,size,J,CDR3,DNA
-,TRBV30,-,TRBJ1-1,CAWSQFGQNTEAFF,TGTGCCTGGAGCCAATTTGGACAAAATACTGAAGCTTTCTTT
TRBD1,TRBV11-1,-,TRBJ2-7,CASSYDRGRINEQYF,TGTGCCAGCAGCTACGACAGGGGGCGCATCAACGAGCAGTACTTC
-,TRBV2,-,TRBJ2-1,CASSEDPSSYNEQFF,TGTGCCAGCAGTGAAGATCCTAGCTCCTACAATGAGCAGTTCTTC
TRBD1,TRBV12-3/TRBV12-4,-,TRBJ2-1,CASKGQIINEQFF,TGTGCCAGCAAGGGACAGATCATCAATGAGCAGTTCTTC
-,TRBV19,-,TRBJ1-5,CASSIDLPGSGNQPQHF,TGTGCCAGTAGTATAGATCTCCCCGGGAGCGGCAATCAGCCCCAGCATTTT
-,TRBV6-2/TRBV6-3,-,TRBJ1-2,CASSYSDSQGYTF,TGTGCCAGCAGTTACTCCGACAGTCAGGGCTACACCTTC
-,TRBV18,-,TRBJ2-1,CASSISGNEQFF,TGTGCCAGCTCAATATCGGGCAATGAGCAGTTCTTC
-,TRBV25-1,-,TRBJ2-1,CASSEGLSYNEQFF,TGTGCCAGCAGTGAGGGACTCTCCTACAATGAGCAGTTCTTC
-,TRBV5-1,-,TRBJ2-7,CASSPVGRGPMKGTYEQYF,TGCGCCAGCAGCCCGGTTGGCAGGGGCCCCATGAAGGGTACTTACGAGCAGTACTTC
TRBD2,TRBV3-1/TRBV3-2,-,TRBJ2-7,CASSQLAGGNGEQYF,TGTGCCAGCAGCCAACTAGCGGGAGGGAATGGGGAGCAGTACTTC
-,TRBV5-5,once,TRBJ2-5,CASSLASGGTGETQYF,TGTGCCAGCAGCTTGGCCTCCGGAGGGACGGGCGAGACCCAGTACTTC
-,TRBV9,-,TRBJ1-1,CASSAGGIDTEAFF,TGTGCCAGCAGCGCTGGGGGGATTGATACTGAAGCTTTCTTT
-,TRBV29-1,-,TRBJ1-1,CSVLGGANTEAFF,TGCAGCGTCCTGGGAGGGGCGAACACTGAAGCTTTCTTT
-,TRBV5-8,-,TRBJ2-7,CASSLAGYSSYEQYF,TGTGCCAGCAGCTTAGCGGGCTATAGCTCCTACGAGCAGTACTTC
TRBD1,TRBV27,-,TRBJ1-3,CASSLAGTGLANTIYF,TGTGCCAGCAGTTTGGCCGGGACAGGACTGGCGAACACCATATATTTT
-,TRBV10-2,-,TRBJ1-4,CASSDSGSLHEKLFF,TGCGCCAGCAGTGATTCGGGGTCCTTGCATGAAAAACTGTTTTTT
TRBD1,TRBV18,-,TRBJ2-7,CASSPPGTGYEQYF,TGTGCCAGCTCACCTCCCGGGACAGGATACGAGCAGTACTTC
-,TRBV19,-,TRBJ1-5,CASSISSGDSNQPQHF,TGTGCCAGTAGTATATCTTCGGGAGATAGCAATCAGCCCCAGCATTTT
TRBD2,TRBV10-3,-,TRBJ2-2,CAIRDTSGRANTGELFF,TGTGCCATCAGGGACACTAGCGGGAGGGCGAACACCGGGGAGCTGTTTTTT
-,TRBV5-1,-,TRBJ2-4,CASSTEPSIQYF,TGCGCCAGCTCTACAGAACCCAGCATTCAGTACTTC
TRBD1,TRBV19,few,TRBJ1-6,CASSLTGGDSPLHF,TGTGCCAGTAGTCTCACAGGGGGAGATTCACCCCTCCACTTT
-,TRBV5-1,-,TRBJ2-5,CASSSNHPGTQYF,TGCGCCAGCAGCTCTAACCATCCGGGGACCCAGTACTTC
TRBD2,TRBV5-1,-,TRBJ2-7,CASSLRTSFDEQYF,TGCGCCAGCAGCTTACGGACTAGCTTCGACGAGCAGTACTTC
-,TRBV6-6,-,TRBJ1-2,CASSYAGSYGYTF,TGTGCCAGCAGTTATGCTGGCAGCTATGGCTACACCTTC
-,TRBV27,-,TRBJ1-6,CASSLFGGRSYNSPLHF,TGTGCCAGCAGTTTATTCGGAGGGAGGTCCTATAATTCACCCCTCCACTTT
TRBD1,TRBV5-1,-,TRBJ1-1,CASSPGQVATEAFF,TGCGCCAGCAGCCCGGGACAGGTGGCCACTGAAGCTTTCTTT
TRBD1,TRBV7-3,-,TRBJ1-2,CASSLSGTGGGYTF,TGTGCCAGCAGCCTCTCCGGGACAGGGGGCGGCTACACCTTC
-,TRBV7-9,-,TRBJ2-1,CASSLTKGSYNEQFF,TGTGCCAGCAGCCTTACAAAGGGGTCCTACAATGAGCAGTTCTTC